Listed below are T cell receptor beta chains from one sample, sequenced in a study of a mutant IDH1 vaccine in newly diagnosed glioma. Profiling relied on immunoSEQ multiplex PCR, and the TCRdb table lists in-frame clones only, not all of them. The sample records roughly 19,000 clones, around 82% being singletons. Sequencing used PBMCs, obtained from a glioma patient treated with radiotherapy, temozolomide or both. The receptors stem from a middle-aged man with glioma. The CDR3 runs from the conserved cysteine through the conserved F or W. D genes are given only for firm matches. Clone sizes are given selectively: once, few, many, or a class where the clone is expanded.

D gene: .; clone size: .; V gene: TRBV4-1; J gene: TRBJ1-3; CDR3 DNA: TGCGCCAGCAGCCACTTTGGGGGATCTGGAAACACCATATATTTT; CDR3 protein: CASSHFGGSGNTIYF
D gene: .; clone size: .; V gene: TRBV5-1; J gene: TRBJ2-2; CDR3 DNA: TGCGCCAGCAGAACAGACAGCTCGACCGGGGAGCTGTTTTTT; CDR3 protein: CASRTDSSTGELFF
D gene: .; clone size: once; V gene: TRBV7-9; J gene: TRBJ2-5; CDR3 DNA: TGTGCCAGCAGCGGGCTGCCTCTAGAGACCCAGTACTTC; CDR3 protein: CASSGLPLETQYF
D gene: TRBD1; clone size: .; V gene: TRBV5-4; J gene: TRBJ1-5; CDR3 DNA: TGTGCCAGCAGCTTATCAAGGGGGCCACAGCCCCAGCATTTT; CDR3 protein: CASSLSRGPQPQHF
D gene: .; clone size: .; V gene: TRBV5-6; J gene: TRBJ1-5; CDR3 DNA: TGTGCCAGCAGCTTGGCGGAAGGGTTCGGCCAGCCCCAGCATTTT; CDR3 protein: CASSLAEGFGQPQHF
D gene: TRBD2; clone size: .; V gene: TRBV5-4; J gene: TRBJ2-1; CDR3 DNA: TGTGCCAGCAGCCGGGGGGGAGGGCTGAATGAGCAGTTCTTC; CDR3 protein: CASSRGGGLNEQFF
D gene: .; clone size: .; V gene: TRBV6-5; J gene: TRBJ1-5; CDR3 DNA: TGTGCCAGCAGTTACTCGGGGAGGGGCAATCAGCCCCAGCATTTT; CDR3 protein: CASSYSGRGNQPQHF
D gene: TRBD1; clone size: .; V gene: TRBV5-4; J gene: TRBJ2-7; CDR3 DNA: TGTGCCAGCAGCCGACCGACAGGGCAAGCCTACGAGCAGTACTTC; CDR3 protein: CASSRPTGQAYEQYF
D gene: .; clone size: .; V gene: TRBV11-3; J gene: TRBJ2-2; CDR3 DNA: TGTGCCAGCAGCTTAGTTAGCCTCCTCTACGTCCCGAACACCGGGGAGCTGTTTTTT; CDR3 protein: CASSLVSLLYVPNTGELFF
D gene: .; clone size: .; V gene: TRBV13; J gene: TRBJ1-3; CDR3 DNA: TGTGCCAGCAGCCCGCCAGATGAGAGCTCTGGAAACACCATATATTTT; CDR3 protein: CASSPPDESSGNTIYF
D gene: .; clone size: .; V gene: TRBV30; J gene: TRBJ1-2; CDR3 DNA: TGTGCCTGGAGTTACAGCTATGGCTACACCTTC; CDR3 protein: CAWSYSYGYTF
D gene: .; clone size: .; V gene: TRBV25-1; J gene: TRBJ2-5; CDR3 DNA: TGTGCCAGCAGTGAATGGAACGGGGAGAAGGAGACCCAGTACTTC; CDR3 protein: CASSEWNGEKETQYF
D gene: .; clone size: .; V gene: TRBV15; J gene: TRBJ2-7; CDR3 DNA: TGTGCCACCAGCAGAGAGGGCAGGGTAGGTGAGCAGTACTTC; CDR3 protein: CATSREGRVGEQYF
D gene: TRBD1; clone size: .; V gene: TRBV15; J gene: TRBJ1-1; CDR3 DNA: TGTGCCACCAGCAGAAGCTTTGGGACAGGGGAGAACACTGAAGCTTTCTTT; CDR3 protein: CATSRSFGTGENTEAFF
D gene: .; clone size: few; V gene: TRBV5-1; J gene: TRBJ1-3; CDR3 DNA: TGCGCCAGCAGCTTGGATGCGGCAGGTCGCACTGGAAACACCATATATTTT; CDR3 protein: CASSLDAAGRTGNTIYF
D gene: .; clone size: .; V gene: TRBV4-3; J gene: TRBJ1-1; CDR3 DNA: TGCGCCAGCAGCCAGGGCAGGGGCAGCACTGAAGCTTTCTTT; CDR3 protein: CASSQGRGSTEAFF
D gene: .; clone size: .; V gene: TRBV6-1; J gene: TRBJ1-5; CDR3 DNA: TGTGCCAGCAGTGGGGGGGATGGCAATCAGCCCCAGCATTTT; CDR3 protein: CASSGGDGNQPQHF
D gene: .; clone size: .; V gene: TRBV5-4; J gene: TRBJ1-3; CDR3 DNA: TGTGCCAGCAGCTTCGGTACCATGAGCTCTGGAAACACCATATATTTT; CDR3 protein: CASSFGTMSSGNTIYF
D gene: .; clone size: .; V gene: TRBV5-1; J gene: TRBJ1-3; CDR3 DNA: TGCGCCAGCAGCTTGGCCGGGCAGGGAAACACCATATATTTT; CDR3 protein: CASSLAGQGNTIYF
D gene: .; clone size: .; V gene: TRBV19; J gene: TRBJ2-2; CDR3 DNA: TGTGCCAGTAGTATAAGGGGATCGAACACCGGGGAGCTGTTTTTT; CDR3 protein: CASSIRGSNTGELFF
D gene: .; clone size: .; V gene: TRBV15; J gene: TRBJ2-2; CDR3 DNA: TGTGCCACCAGCAGGGGGGGGAACACCGGGGAGCTGTTTTTT; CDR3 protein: CATSRGGNTGELFF
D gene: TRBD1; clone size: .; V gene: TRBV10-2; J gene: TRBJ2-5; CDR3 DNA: TGCGCCAGCAGTGAGGAGGGGACAGACTATTACGGTGAGGAGACCCAGTACTTC; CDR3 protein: CASSEEGTDYYGEETQYF
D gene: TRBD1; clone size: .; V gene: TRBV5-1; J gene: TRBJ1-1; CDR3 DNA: TGCGCCAGCAGCTTATCCGGGACAGTGAACACTGAAGCTTTCTTT; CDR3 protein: CASSLSGTVNTEAFF
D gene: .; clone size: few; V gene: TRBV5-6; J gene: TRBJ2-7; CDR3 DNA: TGTGCCAGCAGCCAGCTAGTGGGGAGCTCCTACGAGCAGTACTTC; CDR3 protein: CASSQLVGSSYEQYF
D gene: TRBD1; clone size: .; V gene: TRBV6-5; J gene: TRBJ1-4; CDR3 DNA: TGTGCCAGCAGGCGACAGGGAGATGAAAAACTGTTTTTT; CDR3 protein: CASRRQGDEKLFF
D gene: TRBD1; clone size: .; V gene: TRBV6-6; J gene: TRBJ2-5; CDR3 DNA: TGTGCCAGCAGTAAGACAGGGGGTCGCCAAGAGACCCAGTACTTC; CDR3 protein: CASSKTGGRQETQYF
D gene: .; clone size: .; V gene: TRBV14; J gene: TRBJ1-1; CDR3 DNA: TGTGCCAGCAGCCCTCGTTGGACGGGGAGGGTGACTGAAGCTTTCTTT; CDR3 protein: CASSPRWTGRVTEAFF
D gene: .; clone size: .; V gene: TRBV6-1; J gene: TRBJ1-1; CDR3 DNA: TGTGCCAGCAGCGGGGGGATATACACTGAAGCTTTCTTT; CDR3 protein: CASSGGIYTEAFF
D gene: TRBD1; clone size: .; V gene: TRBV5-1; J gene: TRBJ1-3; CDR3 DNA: TGCGCCAGCAGCCCCGGGACAGTTGTTGGAAACACCATATATTTT; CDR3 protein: CASSPGTVVGNTIYF